A single sample is the source of the 8 T cell receptor beta chains below, sequenced in a study of T cells after yellow fever vaccination. TCRdb ran MiXCR on the 5' RACE reads and lists one entry per CDR3 protein. The sample holds almost 600,000 distinct CDR3 sequences; approximately 15% are singletons and the top ten take about 14%. The sample in question was PBMCs, obtained on the day of the yellow fever booster vaccination. The receptor source for this set is a man aged 25-45 years who received the YFV17D yellow fever vaccine.

This clonotype was detected ten times or more. This chain uses TRBV7-9 with TRBJ2-7; D perhaps matches TRBD2 (5 bases). CDR1 and CDR2 (germline): SEHNR, FQNEAQ (reference sequence). The germline V and J ends were trimmed by 5 bases and 0 bases, with 20 bases remaining between them. The CDR3 consists of 17 residues. The CDR3 DNA reads TGTGCCAGCAGCCCCGGGTTATCTTGGGAGAGCTCCTACGAGCAGTACTTC. Its translation is CASSPGLSWESSYEQYF.

In this sample, this clonotype turned up a few times. This chain uses TRBV20-1 with TRBJ2-2, with D unclear. Germline V gene lookup returns CDR1 DFQATT and CDR2 SNEGSKA (reference sequence). Trimming took 6 bases from V and 0 from J, leaving 8 bases between them. This CDR3 is 13 amino acids long. The CDR3, as DNA: TGCAGTGCAGCGTTACCGAACACCGGGGAGCTGTTTTTT. This codes for CSAALPNTGELFF.

This clonotype was detected a few times. This rearrangement joins TRBV24-1 to TRBJ2-7; the match to TRBD2 covers 13 bases. Germline V gene lookup returns CDR1 KGHDR and CDR2 SFDVKD. V lost 10 bases, J lost 2 bases, and 1 base stayed unmatched. There are 13 residues in the CDR3. CDR3 sequence reads: CATGLAGTYEQYF. Written as DNA, the CDR3 is TGTGCCACGGGACTAGCGGGAACCTACGAGCAGTACTTC.

The chain couples TRBV20-1 to TRBJ2-3; 8 bases map to TRBD1. The CDR3 runs to 14 residues. With 6 bases clipped from V and 0 bases from J, the junction kept 5 bases outside the gene matches. The V gene's germline CDR1 is DFQATT and CDR2 SNEGSKA (reference sequence). CDR3 protein: CSAETGDSTDTQYF. The CDR3 nucleotides read TGCAGTGCCGAGACAGGGGACAGCACAGATACGCAGTATTTT.

This clonotype was found a few times. The chain has TRBV7-2 and TRBJ2-7; D possibly corresponds to TRBD1 (6 bases). The CDR3 extends over 17 amino acids. Trimming cost V 5 bases and J 4 bases, with 24 bases left between them. CDR1 is SGHTA, CDR2 FQGNSA, per germline. The CDR3 DNA sequence: TGTGCCAGCAGCCACGGTGTAGGGGGTCGGTCGGGGTACGAGCAGTACTTC. Its translation: CASSHGVGGRSGYEQYF.

This clonotype was seen more than once but under ten times. The genes are TRBV10-2 and TRBJ2-1; 13 bases match TRBD2. The CDR3 loop spans 16 amino acids. Germline CDR1 is WSHSY and CDR2 is SAAADI. J was trimmed by 1 base and V by 6 bases; bases with no gene match: 3. The chain's CDR3 is CASSGLAGESYNEQFF. DNA for the CDR3: TGCGCCAGCAGCGGACTAGCGGGAGAGTCCTACAATGAGCAGTTCTTC.

This clonotype was seen only a few times. The chain couples TRBV29-1 to TRBJ1-2, with D hard to call. This CDR3 contains 16 residues. V was clipped by 4 bases and J by 0 bases, with 18 bases between them. Germline lookup yields CDR1 SQVTM and CDR2 ANQGSEA. Here the CDR3 DNA reads TGCAGCGTTGCCCCCCCCCAGGCCAGAGCTAACTATGGCTACACCTTC. Amino acid sequence: CSVAPPQARANYGYTF.

The chain has TRBV11-2 and TRBJ2-5; D gene unclear. V was trimmed by 5 bases and J by 9 bases, leaving 19 bases between them. The V gene's germline CDR1 is SGHAT and CDR2 FQNNGV. The CDR3 contains 14 residues. Written as DNA, the CDR3 is TGTGCCAGCAGCCCAAGTCGGCCAGATGTAGCCCAGTACTTC. It encodes CASSPSRPDVAQYF.